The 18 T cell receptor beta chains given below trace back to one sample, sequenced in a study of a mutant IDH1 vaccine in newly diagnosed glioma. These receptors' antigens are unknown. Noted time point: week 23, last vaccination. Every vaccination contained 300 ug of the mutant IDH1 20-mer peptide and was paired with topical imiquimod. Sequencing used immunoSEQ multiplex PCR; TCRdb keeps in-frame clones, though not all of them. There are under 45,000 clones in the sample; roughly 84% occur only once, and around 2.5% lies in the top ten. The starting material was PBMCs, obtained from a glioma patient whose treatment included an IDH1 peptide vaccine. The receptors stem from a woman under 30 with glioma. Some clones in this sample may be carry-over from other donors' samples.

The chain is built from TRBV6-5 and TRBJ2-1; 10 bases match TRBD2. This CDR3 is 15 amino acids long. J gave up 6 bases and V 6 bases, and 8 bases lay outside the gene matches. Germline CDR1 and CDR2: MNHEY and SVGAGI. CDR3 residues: CASSPSAGGPNEQFF. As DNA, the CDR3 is TGTGCCAGCAGCCCCTCAGCGGGGGGGCCCAATGAGCAGTTCTTC.

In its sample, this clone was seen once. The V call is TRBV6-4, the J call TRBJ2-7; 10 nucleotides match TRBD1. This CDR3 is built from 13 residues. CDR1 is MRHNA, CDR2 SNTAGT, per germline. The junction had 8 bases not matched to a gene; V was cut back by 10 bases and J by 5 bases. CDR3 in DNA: TGTGCCATCCCGGGACAGGGGTGCGACGAGCAGTACTTC. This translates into CAIPGQGCDEQYF.

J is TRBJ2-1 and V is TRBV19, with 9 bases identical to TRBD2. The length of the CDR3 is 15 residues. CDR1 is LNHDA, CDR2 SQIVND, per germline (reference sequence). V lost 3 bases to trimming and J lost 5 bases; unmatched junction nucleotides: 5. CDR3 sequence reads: CASSIAGGLHNEQFF. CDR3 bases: TGTGCCAGTAGTATCGCGGGGGGGCTTCACAATGAGCAGTTCTTC.

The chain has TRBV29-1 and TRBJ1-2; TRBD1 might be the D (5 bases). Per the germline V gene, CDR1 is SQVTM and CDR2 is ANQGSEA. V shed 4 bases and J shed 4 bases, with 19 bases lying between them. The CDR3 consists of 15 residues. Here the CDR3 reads CSVGFSDSQLYGYTF. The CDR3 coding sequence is TGCAGCGTTGGGTTTAGTGACAGTCAGCTCTATGGCTACACCTTC.

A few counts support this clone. Here the CDR3 reads CASSPGQNHGYTF. DNA for the CDR3: TGTGCCAGCAGCCCAGGACAGAACCATGGCTACACCTTC. This chain joins TRBV11-3 and TRBJ1-2; a weak D match, TRBD1 (6 bases). CDR1 is SGHNT and CDR2 is YENEEA in the germline V gene. The CDR3 totals 13 residues. Between the trimmed V and J ends, which lost 5 bases and 6 bases, there was a span of 13 bases.

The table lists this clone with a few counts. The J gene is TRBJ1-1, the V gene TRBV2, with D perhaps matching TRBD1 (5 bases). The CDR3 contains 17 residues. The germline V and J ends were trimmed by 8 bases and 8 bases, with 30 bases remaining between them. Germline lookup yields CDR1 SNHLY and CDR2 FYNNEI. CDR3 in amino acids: CASHTRGLASQTAEAFF. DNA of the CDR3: TGTGCCAGCCATACAAGGGGTCTTGCTAGCCAGACGGCCGAAGCTTTCTTT.

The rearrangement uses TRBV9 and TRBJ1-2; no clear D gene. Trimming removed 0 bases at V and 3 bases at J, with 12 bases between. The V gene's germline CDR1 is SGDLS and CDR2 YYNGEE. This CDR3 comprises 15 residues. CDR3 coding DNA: TGTGCCAGCAGCGTAGGAGAAAATTTCTACTATGGCTACACCTTC. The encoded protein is CASSVGENFYYGYTF.

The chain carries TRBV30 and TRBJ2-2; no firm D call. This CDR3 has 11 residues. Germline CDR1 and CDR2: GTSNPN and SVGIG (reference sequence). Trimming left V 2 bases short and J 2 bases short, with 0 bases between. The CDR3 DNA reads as TGTGCCTGGAGTAACACCGGGGAGCTGTTTTTT. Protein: CAWSNTGELFF.

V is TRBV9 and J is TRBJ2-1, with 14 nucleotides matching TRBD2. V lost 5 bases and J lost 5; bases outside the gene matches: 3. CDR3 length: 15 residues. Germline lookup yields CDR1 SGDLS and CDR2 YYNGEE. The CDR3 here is CASRKTSGRDNEQFF. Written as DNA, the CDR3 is TGTGCCAGCAGGAAGACTAGCGGGAGGGACAATGAGCAGTTCTTC.

CDR3 residues: CASSHLWGEGNTIYF. For the CDR3, the DNA is TGTGCCAGCAGCCACTTGTGGGGGGAAGGAAACACCATATATTTT. This chain connects TRBV6-5 to TRBJ1-3; TRBD1 might be the D (5 bases). This CDR3 is 15 amino acids long. Trimming cost V 6 bases and J 4 bases, with 16 bases left between them. Germline CDR1 reads MNHEY; CDR2 reads SVGAGI.

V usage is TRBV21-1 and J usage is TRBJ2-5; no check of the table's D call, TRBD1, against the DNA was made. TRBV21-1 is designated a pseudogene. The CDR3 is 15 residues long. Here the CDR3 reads CASISGTGGRETQYF. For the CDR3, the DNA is TGTGCCAGCATCTCCGGGACAGGGGGCCGAGAGACCCAGTACTTC.

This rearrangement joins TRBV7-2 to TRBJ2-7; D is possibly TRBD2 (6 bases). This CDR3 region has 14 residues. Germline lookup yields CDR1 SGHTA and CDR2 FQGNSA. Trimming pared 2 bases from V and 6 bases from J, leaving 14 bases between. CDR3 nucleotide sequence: TGTGCCAGCAGCTTAAAAGGGTGGAGGGCCGAGCAGTACTTC. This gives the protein CASSLKGWRAEQYF.

The CDR3 sequence: CASSAPGQWSVASGNTIYF. DNA for the CDR3: TGTGCCAGCAGCGCGCCGGGACAGTGGTCCGTCGCCTCTGGAAACACCATATATTTT. This chain links TRBV5-6 with TRBJ1-3; 7 bases align to TRBD1. J gave up 0 bases and V 4 bases, and 16 bases lay outside the gene matches. This CDR3 is 19 amino acids long. From germline, CDR1 is SGHDT and CDR2 YYEEEE.

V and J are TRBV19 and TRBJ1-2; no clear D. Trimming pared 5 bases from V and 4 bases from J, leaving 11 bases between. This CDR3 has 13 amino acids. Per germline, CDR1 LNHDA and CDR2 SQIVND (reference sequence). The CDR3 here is CASSRAGFYGYTF. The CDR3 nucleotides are TGTGCCAGTAGTCGTGCAGGCTTCTATGGCTACACCTTC.

In DNA form, the CDR3 reads TGTGCCACCAGCAGAGGTCAGCAGGGACCACTTTCCACCATATATTTT. Encoded protein: CATSRGQQGPLSTIYF. The V call is TRBV15, the J call TRBJ1-3, with a weak D call TRBD1 (5 bases). Germline V CDR1 and CDR2: LNHNV, YYDKDF (reference sequence). The V end was cut by 1 base, the J end by 9 bases, with 19 bases between. This CDR3 region has 16 residues. The entire variable domain, with the rest obtained from reference TRBV15 and TRBJ1-3, is as follows: DAMVIQNPRYQVTQFGKPVTLSCSQTLNHNVMYWYQQKSSQAPKLLFHYYDKDFNNEADTPDNFQSRRPNTSFCFLDIRSPGLGDTAMYLCATSRGQQGPLSTIYFGEGSWLTVV.

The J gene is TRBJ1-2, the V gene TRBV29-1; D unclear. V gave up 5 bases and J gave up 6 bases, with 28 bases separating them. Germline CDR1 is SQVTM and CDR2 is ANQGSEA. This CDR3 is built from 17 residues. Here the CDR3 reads CSVSSFGIVGRSHGYTF. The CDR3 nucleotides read TGCAGCGTTTCTTCGTTTGGGATTGTAGGTCGAAGTCATGGCTACACCTTC. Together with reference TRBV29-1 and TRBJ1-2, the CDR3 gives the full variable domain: SAVISQKPSRDICQRGTSLTIQCQVDSQVTMMFWYRQQPGQSLTLIATANQGSEATYESGFVIDKFPISRPNLTFSTLTVSNMSPEDSSIYLCSVSSFGIVGRSHGYTFGSGTRLTVV.

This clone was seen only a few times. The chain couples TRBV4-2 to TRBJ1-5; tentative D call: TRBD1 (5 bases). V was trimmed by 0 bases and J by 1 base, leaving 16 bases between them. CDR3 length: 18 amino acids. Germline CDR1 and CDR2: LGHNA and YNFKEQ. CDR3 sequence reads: CASSQEVGGSLSNQPQHF. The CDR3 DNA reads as TGTGCCAGCAGCCAAGAGGTTGGGGGGTCTTTGAGCAATCAGCCCCAGCATTTT.

This CDR3 reads CASKSDSNQPQHF. In nucleotides, the CDR3 is TGTGCCAGCAAGTCAGATAGCAATCAGCCCCAGCATTTT. V and J are TRBV2 and TRBJ1-5, with no clear D. Germline values: CDR1 SNHLY, CDR2 FYNNEI. The CDR3 spans 13 residues. The V gene lost 7 bases and the J gene lost 0 bases, with 7 bases spanning the gap.